This TCR beta chain was recovered during a study of cytomegalovirus exposure and HLA in healthy donors. Study in general: Earlier, fewer than 130 million unique TCR beta sequences were recovered from 200 million or so T cells by an analysis. A preliminary data release comprised around 85 million unique TCRs obtained from HLA-typed donors.

Concerning this clone itself: Its antigen is undetermined.

Healthy bone marrow donors made up the donors. This CDR3 has 16 amino acids. CDR1 is SGHTS, CDR2 YDEGEE, per germline. Germline trimming cut 4 bases from V and 5 bases from J; bases unmatched to any gene: 14. Both 60 Vbeta primers and 13 Jbeta primers went into the PCR. Generated by immunoSEQ multiplex PCR, the TCRdb table keeps only in-frame clones and is missing some. The sample has under 150,000 clones, about 68% seen once. Points from the study as a whole: The study assumed roughly uniform donor sequencing depth for presence/absence analyses.

The sequence derives from a woman between 40 and 55 years old in good health and CMV-seropositive. The V gene is TRBV5-8, the J gene TRBJ2-5; 7 bases fit TRBD2. The sequencing input was PBMCs. The CDR3 region is CASSTRGGSWGETQYF. CDR3 nucleotides: TGTGCCAGCAGCACCCGGGGCGGGAGTTGGGGGGAGACCCAGTACTTC. Full variable domain (remainder filled in from reference TRBV5-8 and TRBJ2-5): EAGVTQSPTHLIKTRGQQATLRCSPISGHTSVYWYQQALGLGLQFLLWYDEGEERNRGNFPPRFSGRQFPNYSSELNVNALELEDSALYLCASSTRGGSWGETQYFGPGTRLLVL.